This TCR beta chain derives from a study of PD-1 blockade in classical Hodgkin lymphoma. This CDR3 has 13 residues. Looked up from germline, CDR1 is SEHNR and CDR2 is FQNEAQ (reference sequence). V lost 5 bases and J 1 base, leaving 8 bases between the germline ends. All patients experienced relapse after autologous stem cell transplantation, and brentuximab vedotin exposure was variable. Libraries were prepared by immunoSEQ multiplex PCR; TCRdb keeps only in-frame clonotypes and omits some of them. The sample records 10,000 to 15,000 clones, 84% being singletons. This specimen consisted of peripheral blood mononuclear cells (PBMCs), obtained at baseline. The sequence was collected from a human donor with classical Hodgkin lymphoma. The chain combines TRBV7-9 with TRBJ1-1, with a possible D match to TRBD1 (5 bases). In DNA form, the CDR3 reads TGTGCCAGCAGCCTACAGGCGAACACTGAAGCTTTCTTT. Its protein product is CASSLQANTEAFF.